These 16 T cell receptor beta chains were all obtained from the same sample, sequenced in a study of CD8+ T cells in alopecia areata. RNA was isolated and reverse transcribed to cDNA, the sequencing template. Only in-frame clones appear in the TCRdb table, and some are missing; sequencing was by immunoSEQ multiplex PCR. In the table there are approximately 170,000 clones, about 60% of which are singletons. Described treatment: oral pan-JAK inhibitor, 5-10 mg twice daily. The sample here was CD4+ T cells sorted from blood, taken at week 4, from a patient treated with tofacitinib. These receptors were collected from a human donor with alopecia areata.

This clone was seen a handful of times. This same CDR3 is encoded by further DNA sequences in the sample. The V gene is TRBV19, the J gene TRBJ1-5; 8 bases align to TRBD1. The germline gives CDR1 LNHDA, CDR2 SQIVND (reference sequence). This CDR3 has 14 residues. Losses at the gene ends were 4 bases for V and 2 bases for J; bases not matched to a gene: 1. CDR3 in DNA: TGTGCCAGTAGTAGGGGACAGGGCAATCAGCCCCAGCATTTT. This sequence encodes CASSRGQGNQPQHF.

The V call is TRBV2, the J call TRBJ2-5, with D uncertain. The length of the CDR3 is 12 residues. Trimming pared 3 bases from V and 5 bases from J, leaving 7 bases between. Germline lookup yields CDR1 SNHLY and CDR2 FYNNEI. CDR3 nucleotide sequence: TGTGCCAGCAGTGATCGTGGGGAGACCCAGTACTTC. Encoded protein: CASSDRGETQYF.

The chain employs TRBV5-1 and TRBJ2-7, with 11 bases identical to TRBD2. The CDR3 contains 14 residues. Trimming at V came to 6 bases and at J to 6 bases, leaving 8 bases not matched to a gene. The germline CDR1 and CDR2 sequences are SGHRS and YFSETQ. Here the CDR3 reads CASKTTSGSLEQYF. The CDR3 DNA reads TGCGCCAGCAAAACAACTAGCGGGAGTCTCGAGCAGTACTTC.

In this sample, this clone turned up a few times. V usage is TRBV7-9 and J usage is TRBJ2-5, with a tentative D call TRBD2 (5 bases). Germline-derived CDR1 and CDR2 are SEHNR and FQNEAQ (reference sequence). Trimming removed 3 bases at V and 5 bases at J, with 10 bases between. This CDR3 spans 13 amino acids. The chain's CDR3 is CASSLRGQETQYF. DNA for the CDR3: TGTGCCAGCAGCTTGAGAGGGCAGGAGACCCAGTACTTC.

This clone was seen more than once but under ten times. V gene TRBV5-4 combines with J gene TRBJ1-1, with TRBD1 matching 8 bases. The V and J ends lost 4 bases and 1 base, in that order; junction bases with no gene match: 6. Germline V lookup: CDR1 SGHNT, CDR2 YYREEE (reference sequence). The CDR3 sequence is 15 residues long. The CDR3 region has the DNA TGTGCCAGCAGCGCCGGGACAGGACCGAACACTGAAGCTTTCTTT. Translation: CASSAGTGPNTEAFF.

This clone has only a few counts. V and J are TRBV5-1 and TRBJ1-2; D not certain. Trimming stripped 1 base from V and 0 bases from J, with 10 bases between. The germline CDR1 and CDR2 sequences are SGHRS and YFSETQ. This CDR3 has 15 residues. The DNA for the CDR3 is TGCGCCAGCAGCTTGTCCGGCAGAGCTAACTATGGCTACACCTTC. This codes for CASSLSGRANYGYTF.

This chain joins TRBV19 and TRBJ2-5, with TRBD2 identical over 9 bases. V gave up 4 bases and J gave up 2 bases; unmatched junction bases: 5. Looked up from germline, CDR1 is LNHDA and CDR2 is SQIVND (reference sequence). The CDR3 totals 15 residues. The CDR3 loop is CASSTLAGVQETQYF. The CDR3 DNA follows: TGTGCCAGTAGTACCTTAGCGGGAGTACAAGAGACCCAGTACTTC.

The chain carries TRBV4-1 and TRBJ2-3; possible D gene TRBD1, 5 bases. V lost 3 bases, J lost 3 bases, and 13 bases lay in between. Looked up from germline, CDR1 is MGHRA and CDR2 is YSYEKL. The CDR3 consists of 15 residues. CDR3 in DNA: TGCGCCAGCAGCCAGCAGGGATTGGGGACAGATACGCAGTATTTT. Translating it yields CASSQQGLGTDTQYF.

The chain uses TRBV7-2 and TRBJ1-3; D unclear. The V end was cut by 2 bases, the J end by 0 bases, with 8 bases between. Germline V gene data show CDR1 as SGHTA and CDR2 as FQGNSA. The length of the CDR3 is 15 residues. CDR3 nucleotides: TGTGCCAGCAGCTTATTCTCGGTCTCTGGAAACACCATATATTTT. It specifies CASSLFSVSGNTIYF.

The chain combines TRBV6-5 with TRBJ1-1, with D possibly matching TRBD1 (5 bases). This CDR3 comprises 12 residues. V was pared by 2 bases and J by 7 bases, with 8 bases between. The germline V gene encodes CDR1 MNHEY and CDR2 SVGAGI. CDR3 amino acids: CASSYRQGEAFF. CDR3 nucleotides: TGTGCCAGCAGTTACCGGCAGGGTGAAGCTTTCTTT.

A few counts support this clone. CDR3 protein: CASTNRGDYNEQFF. CDR3 bases: TGCGCCAGCACCAACAGGGGGGATTACAATGAGCAGTTCTTC. This chain connects TRBV5-1 to TRBJ2-1, with TRBD1 matching 8 bases. Per germline, CDR1 SGHRS and CDR2 YFSETQ. This CDR3 comprises 14 residues. With 6 bases clipped from V and 4 bases from J, the junction kept 6 bases outside the gene matches.

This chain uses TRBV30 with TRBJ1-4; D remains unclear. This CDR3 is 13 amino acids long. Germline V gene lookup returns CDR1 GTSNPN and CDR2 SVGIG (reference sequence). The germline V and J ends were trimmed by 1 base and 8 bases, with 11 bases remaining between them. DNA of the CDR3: TGTGCCTGGAGTGACCTGGGCCCGGAAAAACTGTTTTTT. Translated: CAWSDLGPEKLFF.

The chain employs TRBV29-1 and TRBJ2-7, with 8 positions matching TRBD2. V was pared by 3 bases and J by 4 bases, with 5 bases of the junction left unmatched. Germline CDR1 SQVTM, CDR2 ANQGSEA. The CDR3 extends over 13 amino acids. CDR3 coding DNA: TGCAGCGTTGACTCCGCGGGAGGTTACGAGCAGTACTTC. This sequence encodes CSVDSAGGYEQYF.

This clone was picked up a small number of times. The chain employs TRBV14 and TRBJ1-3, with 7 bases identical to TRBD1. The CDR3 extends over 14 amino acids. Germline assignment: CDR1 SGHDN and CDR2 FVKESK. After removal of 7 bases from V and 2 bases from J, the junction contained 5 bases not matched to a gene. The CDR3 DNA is TGTGCCAGCAAGACAGGGAACACTGGAAACACCATATATTTT. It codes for CASKTGNTGNTIYF.

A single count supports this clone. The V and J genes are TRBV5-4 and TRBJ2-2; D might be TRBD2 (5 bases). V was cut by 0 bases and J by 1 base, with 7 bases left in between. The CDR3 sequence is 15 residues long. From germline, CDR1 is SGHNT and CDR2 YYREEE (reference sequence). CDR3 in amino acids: CASSLGRGNTGELFF. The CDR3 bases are TGTGCCAGCAGCTTGGGACGGGGGAACACCGGGGAGCTGTTTTTT.

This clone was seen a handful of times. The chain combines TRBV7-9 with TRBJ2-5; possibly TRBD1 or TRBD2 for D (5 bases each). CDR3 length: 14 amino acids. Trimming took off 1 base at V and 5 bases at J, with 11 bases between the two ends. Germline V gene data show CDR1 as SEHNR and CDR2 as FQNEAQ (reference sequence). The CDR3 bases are TGTGCCAGCAGCTTAGATCGAGGGGTGGAGACCCAGTACTTC. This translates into CASSLDRGVETQYF.